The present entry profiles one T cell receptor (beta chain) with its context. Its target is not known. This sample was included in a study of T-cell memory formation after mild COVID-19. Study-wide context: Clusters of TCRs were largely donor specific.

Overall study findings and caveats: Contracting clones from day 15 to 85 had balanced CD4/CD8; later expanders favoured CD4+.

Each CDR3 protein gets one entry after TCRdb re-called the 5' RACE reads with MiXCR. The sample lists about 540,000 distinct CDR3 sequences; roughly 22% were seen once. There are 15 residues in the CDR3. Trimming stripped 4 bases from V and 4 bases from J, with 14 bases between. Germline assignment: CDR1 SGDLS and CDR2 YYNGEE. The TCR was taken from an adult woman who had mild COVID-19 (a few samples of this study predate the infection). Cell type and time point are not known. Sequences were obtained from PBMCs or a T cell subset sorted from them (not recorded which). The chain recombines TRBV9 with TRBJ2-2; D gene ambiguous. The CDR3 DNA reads TGTGCCAGCAGCCCTCAATCCCCCTTCACCGGGGAGCTGTTTTTT. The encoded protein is CASSPQSPFTGELFF.